Following are 21 T cell receptor beta chains from one sample sequenced in a study of blood T cell repertoires in COVID-19. Sequenced by immunoSEQ multiplex PCR; TCRdb stores in-frame clones only, minus some. The profile shows approximately 200,000 clones, about four fifths of them singletons. The sequenced material came from PBMCs or T cells enriched from blood (not recorded which). These receptors originate from a man aged 55 to 69 who had recovered from COVID-19.

The chain recombines TRBV3-1 (or the pseudogene TRBV3-2) with TRBJ2-3; 7 bases align to TRBD1. The CDR3 length is 15 residues. Losses at the gene ends were 4 bases for V and 2 bases for J; bases not matched to a gene: 6. Germline values: CDR1 LGHDT, CDR2 YNNKEL (reference sequence). The CDR3 here is CASSRIDRATDTQYF. The CDR3 coding sequence is TGTGCCAGCAGCCGGATTGACAGGGCCACAGATACGCAGTATTTT.

J is TRBJ2-5 and V is TRBV6-2 or TRBV6-3, with TRBD1 matching over 7 bases. The CDR3 contains 14 residues. The V segment lost 4 bases and the J segment 9 bases; nucleotides outside the gene matches: 11. CDR1 is MNHEY and CDR2 is SVGEGT in the germline V gene. This CDR3 reads CASSSDRVGWPQYF. As DNA, the CDR3 is TGTGCCAGCAGTTCCGACAGGGTGGGTTGGCCCCAGTACTTC.

The rearrangement links TRBV10-3 to TRBJ2-7, with D tentatively TRBD2 (5 bases). Germline V gene lookup returns CDR1 ENHRY and CDR2 SYGVKD. The CDR3 is 13 residues long. V lost 10 bases and J 3 bases, leaving 16 bases between the germline ends. CDR3 loop: CASRGGSDYEQYF. In DNA, the CDR3 is TGTGCCAGCCGAGGAGGCTCGGACTACGAGCAGTACTTC.

The chain recombines TRBV24-1 with TRBJ2-5, with TRBD1 as a possible D gene (6 bases). V shed 5 bases and J shed 1 base, with 13 bases lying between them. Germline lookup yields CDR1 KGHDR and CDR2 SFDVKD. The CDR3 runs to 15 residues. In DNA form, the CDR3 reads TGTGCCACCAGTGCCACCGGGACATCCCAAGAGACCCAGTACTTC. Its protein is CATSATGTSQETQYF.

CDR3 sequence: CASSPLRTGIGTEAFF. CDR3 coding DNA: TGTGCCAGCAGCCCTTTACGGACGGGAATCGGCACTGAAGCTTTCTTT. The V and J genes are TRBV5-6 and TRBJ1-1; no clear D gene. Germline assignment: CDR1 SGHDT and CDR2 YYEEEE. V was shortened by 4 bases and J by 4 bases, with 20 bases between the two germline ends. The CDR3 spans 16 residues.

This chain links TRBV19 with TRBJ1-1; no clear D. The CDR3 consists of 14 residues. Deletions cut 6 bases from V and 4 bases from J, with 15 bases between. Per germline, CDR1 LNHDA and CDR2 SQIVND (reference sequence). CDR3 in amino acids: CASSQRAWTTEAFF. The CDR3 region has the DNA TGTGCCAGTAGCCAGCGGGCGTGGACCACTGAAGCTTTCTTT.

The J gene is TRBJ2-7, the V gene TRBV24-1, with D possibly being TRBD2 (5 bases). The CDR3 is 14 residues long. V was shortened by 4 bases and J by 2 bases, with 11 bases between the two germline ends. Per germline, CDR1 KGHDR and CDR2 SFDVKD. CDR3 region: CATSEREYPYEQYF. In DNA, the CDR3 is TGTGCCACCAGTGAGAGGGAGTACCCCTACGAGCAGTACTTC.

The CDR3 nucleotides are TGTGCCAGCAGCTTGATACAGCAGAACACTGAAGCTTTCTTT. This sequence encodes CASSLIQQNTEAFF. The chain joins TRBV7-8 to TRBJ1-1; D unclear. This CDR3 has 14 residues. Germline lookup yields CDR1 SGHVS and CDR2 FQNEAQ. Trimming took off 3 bases at V and 1 base at J, with 9 bases between the two ends.

The gene calls are TRBV29-1 and TRBJ2-7; no reliable D call. The V and J ends lost 1 base and 2 bases respectively, with 3 bases between them. The CDR3 runs 11 residues. Germline V gene sequence: CDR1 SQVTM, CDR2 ANQGSEA. CDR3 residues: CSVEGPYEQYF. The CDR3 coding sequence is TGCAGCGTTGAAGGGCCCTACGAGCAGTACTTC.

V is TRBV5-1 and J is TRBJ1-4, with a tentative D call TRBD1 (5 bases). This CDR3 comprises 15 residues. Germline values: CDR1 SGHRS, CDR2 YFSETQ. The V end lost 4 bases, the J end lost 7 bases, and 17 bases lay between the germline ends. The CDR3 loop is CASSVAGGAGEKLFF. Here the CDR3 DNA reads TGCGCCAGCAGCGTCGCGGGAGGGGCGGGTGAAAAACTGTTTTTT. The full variable domain, its missing parts supplied by reference TRBV5-1 and TRBJ1-4, is KAGVTQTPRYLIKTRGQQVTLSCSPISGHRSVSWYQQTPGQGLQFLFEYFSETQRNKGNFPGRFSGRQFSNSRSEMNVSTLELGDSALYLCASSVAGGAGEKLFFGSGTQLSVL.

The V call is TRBV9, the J call TRBJ1-2, with a possible D match to TRBD1 (6 bases). Trimming stripped 2 bases from V and 1 base from J, with 9 bases between. Germline CDR1 reads SGDLS; CDR2 reads YYNGEE. The CDR3 sequence is 14 residues long. The DNA of the CDR3 is TGTGCCAGCAGCGTGGACAGCGTTAACTATGGCTACACCTTC. Encoded protein: CASSVDSVNYGYTF.

In DNA, the CDR3 is TGTGCCAGCAGCCTCGGACTAGCGGGGGTGTACGAGCAGTACTTC. Translating it yields CASSLGLAGVYEQYF. The chain recombines TRBV3-1 (or the pseudogene TRBV3-2) with TRBJ2-7; TRBD2 aligns across 13 bases. Unmatched junction bases numbered 4, after V lost 4 bases and J lost 4 bases. This CDR3 comprises 15 residues. Per the germline V gene, CDR1 is LGHDT and CDR2 is YNNKEL (reference sequence).

The rearrangement links TRBV11-3 to TRBJ1-1; possible D gene TRBD1, 5 bases. The CDR3 contains 14 residues. V shed 2 bases and J shed 1 base, with 8 bases lying between them. The V gene's germline CDR1 is SGHNT and CDR2 YENEEA. The CDR3 region has the DNA TGTGCCAGCAGCTTATATCAGGGGAACACTGAAGCTTTCTTT. Encoded protein: CASSLYQGNTEAFF.

The rearrangement joins TRBV14 to TRBJ2-5, with 9 bases identical to TRBD2. Unmatched junction bases numbered 2, after V lost 4 bases and J lost 5 bases. The germline CDR1 and CDR2 sequences are SGHDN and FVKESK. The CDR3 has 13 residues. The CDR3 is CASSLAGAETQYF. CDR3 in DNA: TGTGCCAGCAGCCTAGCGGGGGCGGAGACCCAGTACTTC.

The V call is TRBV2, the J call TRBJ2-2, with D possibly matching TRBD2 (5 bases). The germline V and J ends were trimmed by 4 bases and 0 bases, with 12 bases remaining between them. Per germline, CDR1 SNHLY and CDR2 FYNNEI. CDR3 length: 16 residues. The CDR3 DNA sequence: TGTGCCAGCAGTGTTCAGGAGGCCGCGAACACCGGGGAGCTGTTTTTT. Its protein is CASSVQEAANTGELFF.

The chain carries TRBV15 and TRBJ2-3, with a possible D match to TRBD1 (5 bases). The CDR3 consists of 14 residues. Germline V CDR1 and CDR2: LNHNV, YYDKDF (reference sequence). With 6 bases removed from V and 0 bases from J, the gap between germline ends came to 10 bases. The CDR3 sequence: CATSTGDSTDTQYF. The CDR3 DNA is TGTGCCACCAGTACAGGAGATAGCACAGATACGCAGTATTTT.

CDR3 bases: TGTGCCAGCAGGGACAGGGGGATCACCGGGGAGCTGTTTTTT. The encoded protein is CASRDRGITGELFF. The chain combines TRBV6-6 with TRBJ2-2; 10 bases agree with TRBD1. The CDR3 is 14 amino acids. J gave up 4 bases and V 6 bases, and 2 bases lay outside the gene matches. Germline V gives CDR1 MNHNY, CDR2 SVGAGI (reference sequence).

The V gene is TRBV7-8, the J gene TRBJ2-5, with 7 bases matching TRBD1. CDR3 length equals 14 residues. V gave up 4 bases and J gave up 2 bases; unmatched junction bases: 4. Germline CDR1 SGHVS, CDR2 FQNEAQ. The CDR3 DNA follows: TGTGCCAGCAGCTCCGACAGGGATCAAGAGACCCAGTACTTC. It yields the protein CASSSDRDQETQYF.

The J gene is TRBJ1-2, the V gene TRBV13; D call uncertain. Trimming left V 7 bases short and J 5 bases short, with 14 bases between. Germline CDR1 is PRHDT and CDR2 is FYEKMQ (reference sequence). This CDR3 comprises 13 residues. The CDR3 coding sequence is TGTGCCAGCAAGGACCCCGGGGAATATGGCTACACCTTC. It encodes CASKDPGEYGYTF. The variable domain in full, with the rest retrieved from reference TRBV13 and TRBJ1-2, is AAGVIQSPRHLIKEKRETATLKCYPIPRHDTVYWYQQGPGQDPQFLISFYEKMQSDKGSIPDRFSAQQFSDYHSELNMSSLELGDSALYFCASKDPGEYGYTFGSGTRLTVV.

Comments on this clone: The same CDR3 is also encoded by other DNA sequences in this sample. This chain connects TRBV19 to TRBJ1-2, with D perhaps matching TRBD1 (5 bases). The CDR3 runs 11 residues. Germline lookup yields CDR1 LNHDA and CDR2 SQIVND (reference sequence). The V end lost 3 bases, the J end lost 7 bases, and 6 bases lay between the germline ends. The CDR3 DNA reads as TGTGCCAGTAGTATCGGGGGTGGCTACACCTTC. This sequence encodes CASSIGGGYTF.

The chain carries TRBV6-6 and TRBJ2-7, with D perhaps matching TRBD1 (6 bases). CDR1 MNHNY and CDR2 SVGAGI come from the germline V gene (reference sequence). Trimming cost V 3 bases and J 0 bases, with 9 bases left between them. The CDR3 contains 14 residues. As DNA, the CDR3 is TGTGCCAGCAGTTATGGGACAAACTCCTACGAGCAGTACTTC. It yields the protein CASSYGTNSYEQYF.